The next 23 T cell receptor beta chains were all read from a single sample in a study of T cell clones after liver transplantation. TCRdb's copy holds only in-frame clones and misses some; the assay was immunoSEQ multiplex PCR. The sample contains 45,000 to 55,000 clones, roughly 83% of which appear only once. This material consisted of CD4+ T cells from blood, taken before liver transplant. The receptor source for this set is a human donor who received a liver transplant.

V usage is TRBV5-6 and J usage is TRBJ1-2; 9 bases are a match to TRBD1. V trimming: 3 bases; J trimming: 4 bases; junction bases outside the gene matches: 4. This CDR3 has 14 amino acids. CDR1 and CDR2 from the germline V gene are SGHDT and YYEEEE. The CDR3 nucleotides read TGTGCCAGCAGCTGGGACAGGGTTGGCTATGGCTACACCTTC. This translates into CASSWDRVGYGYTF.

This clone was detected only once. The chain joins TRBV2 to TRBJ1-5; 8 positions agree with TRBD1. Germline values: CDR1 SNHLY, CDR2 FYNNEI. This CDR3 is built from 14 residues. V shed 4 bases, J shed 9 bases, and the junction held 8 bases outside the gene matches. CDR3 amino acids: CASSGTGNMRPQHF. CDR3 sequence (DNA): TGTGCCAGCAGTGGGACAGGGAATATGCGGCCCCAGCATTTT.

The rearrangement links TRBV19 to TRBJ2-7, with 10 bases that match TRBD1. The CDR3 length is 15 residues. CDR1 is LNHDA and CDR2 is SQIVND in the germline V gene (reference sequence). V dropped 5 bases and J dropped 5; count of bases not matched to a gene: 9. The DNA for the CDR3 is TGTGCCAGTAGTTTCGTCGGGACAGGGGAGCACGAGCAGTACTTC. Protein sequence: CASSFVGTGEHEQYF.

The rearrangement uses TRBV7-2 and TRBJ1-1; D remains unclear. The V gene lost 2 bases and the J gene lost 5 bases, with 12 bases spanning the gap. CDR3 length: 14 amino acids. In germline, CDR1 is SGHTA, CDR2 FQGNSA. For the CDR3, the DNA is TGTGCCAGCAGCTTATTGATACTAACGACTGAAGCTTTCTTT. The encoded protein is CASSLLILTTEAFF.

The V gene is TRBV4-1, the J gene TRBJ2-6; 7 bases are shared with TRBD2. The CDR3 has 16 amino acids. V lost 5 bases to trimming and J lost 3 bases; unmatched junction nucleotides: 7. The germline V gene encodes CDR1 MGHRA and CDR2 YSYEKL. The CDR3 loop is CASSALGGVGANVLTF. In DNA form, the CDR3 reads TGCGCCAGCAGCGCTCTTGGGGGGGTTGGGGCCAACGTCCTGACTTTC.

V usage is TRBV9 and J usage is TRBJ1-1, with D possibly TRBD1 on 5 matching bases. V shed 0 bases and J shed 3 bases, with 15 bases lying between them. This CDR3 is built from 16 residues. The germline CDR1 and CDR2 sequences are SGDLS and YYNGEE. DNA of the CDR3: TGTGCCAGCAGCGTAGGGTATGTGGGGACTCACACTGAAGCTTTCTTT. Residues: CASSVGYVGTHTEAFF.

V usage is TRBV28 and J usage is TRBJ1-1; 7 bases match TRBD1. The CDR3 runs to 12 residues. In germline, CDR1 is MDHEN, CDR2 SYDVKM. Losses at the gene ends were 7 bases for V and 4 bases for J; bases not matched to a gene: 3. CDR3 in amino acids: CASKTGATEAFF. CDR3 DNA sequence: TGTGCCAGCAAAACAGGGGCCACTGAAGCTTTCTTT.

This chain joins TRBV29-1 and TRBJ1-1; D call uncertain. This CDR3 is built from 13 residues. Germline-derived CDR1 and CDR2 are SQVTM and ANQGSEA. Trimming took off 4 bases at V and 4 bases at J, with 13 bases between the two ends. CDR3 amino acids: CSVANWGFTEAFF. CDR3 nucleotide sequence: TGCAGCGTTGCCAACTGGGGTTTCACTGAAGCTTTCTTT.

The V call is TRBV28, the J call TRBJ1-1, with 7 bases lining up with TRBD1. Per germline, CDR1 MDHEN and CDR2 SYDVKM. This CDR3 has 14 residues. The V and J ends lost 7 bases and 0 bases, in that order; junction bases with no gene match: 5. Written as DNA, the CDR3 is TGTGCCAGCATCCAAGGGGGCATGAACACTGAAGCTTTCTTT. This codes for CASIQGGMNTEAFF.

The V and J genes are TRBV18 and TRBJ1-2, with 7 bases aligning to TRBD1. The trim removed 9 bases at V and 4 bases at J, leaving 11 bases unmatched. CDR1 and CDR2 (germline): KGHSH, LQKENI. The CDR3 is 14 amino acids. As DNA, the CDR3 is TGTGCCAGGGTACCTGACAGGGATCTCTATGGCTACACCTTC. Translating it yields CARVPDRDLYGYTF. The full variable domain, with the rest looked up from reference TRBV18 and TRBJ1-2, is NAGVMQNPRHLVRRRGQEARLRCSPMKGHSHVYWYRQLPEEGLKFMVYLQKENIIDESGMPKERFSAEFPKEGPSILRIQQVVRGDSAAYFCARVPDRDLYGYTFGSGTRLTVV.

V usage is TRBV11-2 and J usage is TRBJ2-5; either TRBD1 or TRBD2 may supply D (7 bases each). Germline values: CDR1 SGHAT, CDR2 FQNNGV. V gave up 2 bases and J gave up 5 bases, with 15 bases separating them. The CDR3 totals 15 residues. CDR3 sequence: CASSLLTGRGETQYF. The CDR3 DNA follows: TGTGCCAGCAGCTTACTGACAGGGAGGGGGGAGACCCAGTACTTC.

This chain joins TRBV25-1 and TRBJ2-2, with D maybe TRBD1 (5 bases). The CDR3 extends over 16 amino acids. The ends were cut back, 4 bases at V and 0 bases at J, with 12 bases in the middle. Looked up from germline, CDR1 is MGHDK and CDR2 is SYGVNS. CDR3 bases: TGTGCCAGCAGTGTCGCCGGACACTCGAACACCGGGGAGCTGTTTTTT. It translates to CASSVAGHSNTGELFF.

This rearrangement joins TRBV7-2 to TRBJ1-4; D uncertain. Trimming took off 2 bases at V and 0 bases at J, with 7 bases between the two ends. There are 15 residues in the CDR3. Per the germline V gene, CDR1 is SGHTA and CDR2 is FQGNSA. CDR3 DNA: TGTGCCAGCAGCTTATTTGCCGCAACTAATGAAAAACTGTTTTTT. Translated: CASSLFAATNEKLFF.

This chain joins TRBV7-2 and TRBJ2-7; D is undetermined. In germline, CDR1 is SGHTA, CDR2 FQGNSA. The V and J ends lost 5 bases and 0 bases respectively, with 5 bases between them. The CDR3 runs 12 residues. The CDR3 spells CASSQSSYEQYF. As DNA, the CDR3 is TGTGCCAGCAGCCAGAGCTCCTACGAGCAGTACTTC.

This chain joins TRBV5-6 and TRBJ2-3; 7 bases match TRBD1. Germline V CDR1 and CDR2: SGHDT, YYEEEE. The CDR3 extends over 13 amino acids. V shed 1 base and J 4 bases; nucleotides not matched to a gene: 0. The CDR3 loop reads CASSLQGADTQYF. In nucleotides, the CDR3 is TGTGCCAGCAGCTTGCAGGGGGCAGATACGCAGTATTTT.

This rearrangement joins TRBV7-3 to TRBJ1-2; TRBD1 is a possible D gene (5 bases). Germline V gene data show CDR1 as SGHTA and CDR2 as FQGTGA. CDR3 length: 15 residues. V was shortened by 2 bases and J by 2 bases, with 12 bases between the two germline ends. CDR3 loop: CASSLDPGRNYGYTF. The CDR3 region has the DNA TGTGCCAGCAGCTTAGATCCGGGGCGGAACTATGGCTACACCTTC.

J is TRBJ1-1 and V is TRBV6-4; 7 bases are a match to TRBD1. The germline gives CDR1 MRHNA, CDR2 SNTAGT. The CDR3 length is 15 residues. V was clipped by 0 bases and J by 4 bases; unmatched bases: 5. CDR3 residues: CASSDSVTGPTEAFF. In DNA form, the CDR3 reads TGTGCCAGCAGTGACTCTGTGACAGGGCCCACTGAAGCTTTCTTT.

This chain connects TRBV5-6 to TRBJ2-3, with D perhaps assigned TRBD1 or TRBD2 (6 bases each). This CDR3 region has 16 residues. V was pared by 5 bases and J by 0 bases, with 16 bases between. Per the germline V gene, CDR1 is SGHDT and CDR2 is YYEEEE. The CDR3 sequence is CASRTVGGTSTDTQYF. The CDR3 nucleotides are TGTGCCAGCAGGACGGTTGGGGGGACAAGCACAGATACGCAGTATTTT. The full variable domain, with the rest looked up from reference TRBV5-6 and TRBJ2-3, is DAGVTQSPTHLIKTRGQQVTLRCSPKSGHDTVSWYQQALGQGPQFIFQYYEEEERQRGNFPDRFSGHQFPNYSSELNVNALLLGDSALYLCASRTVGGTSTDTQYFGPGTRLTVL.

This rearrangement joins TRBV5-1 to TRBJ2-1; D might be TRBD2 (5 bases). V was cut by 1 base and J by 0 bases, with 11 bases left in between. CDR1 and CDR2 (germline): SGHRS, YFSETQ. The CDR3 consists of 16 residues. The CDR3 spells CASSLNTGSSYNEQFF. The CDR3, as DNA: TGCGCCAGCAGCTTGAATACGGGAAGCTCCTACAATGAGCAGTTCTTC.

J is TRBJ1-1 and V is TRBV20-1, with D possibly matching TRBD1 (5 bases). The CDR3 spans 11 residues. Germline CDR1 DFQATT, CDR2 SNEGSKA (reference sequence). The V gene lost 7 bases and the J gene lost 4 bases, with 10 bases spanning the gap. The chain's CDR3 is CSGGQPTEAFF. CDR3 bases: TGCAGTGGGGGCCAGCCCACTGAAGCTTTCTTT.

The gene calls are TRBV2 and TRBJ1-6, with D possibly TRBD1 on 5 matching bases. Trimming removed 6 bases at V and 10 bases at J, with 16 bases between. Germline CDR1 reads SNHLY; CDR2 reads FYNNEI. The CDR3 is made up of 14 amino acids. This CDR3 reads CASSSQFGGSPLHF. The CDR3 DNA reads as TGTGCCAGCAGCTCTCAGTTCGGGGGATCACCCCTCCACTTT.

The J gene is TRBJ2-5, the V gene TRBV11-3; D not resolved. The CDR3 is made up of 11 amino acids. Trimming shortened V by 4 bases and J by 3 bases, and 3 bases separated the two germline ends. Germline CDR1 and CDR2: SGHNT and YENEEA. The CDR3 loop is CASSSKETQYF. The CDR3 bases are TGTGCCAGCAGCTCCAAAGAGACCCAGTACTTC.

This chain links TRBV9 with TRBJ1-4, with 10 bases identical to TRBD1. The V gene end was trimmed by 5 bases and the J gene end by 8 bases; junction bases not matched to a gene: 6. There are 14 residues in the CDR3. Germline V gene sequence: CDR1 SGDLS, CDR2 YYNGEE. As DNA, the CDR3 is TGTGCCAGCAGTGATAGACAGGGGGCGGAAAAACTGTTTTTT. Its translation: CASSDRQGAEKLFF.